One sample yielded the 26 T cell receptor beta chains listed below, sequenced in a study of T cell responses to AZD1222 COVID-19 vaccine. TCRdb's table, derived via immunoSEQ multiplex PCR, lists solely in-frame clones and lacks some. Of roughly 120,000 clones listed, around 87% are singletons. Sequenced material: peripheral blood, taken on day 0 of AZD1222 vaccination. All receptors derive from an adult in good health.

This clone occurred once. The V call is TRBV3-1 (or the pseudogene TRBV3-2), the J call TRBJ2-7, with 9 bases fitting TRBD1. The V and J ends lost 4 bases and 3 bases, in that order; junction bases with no gene match: 4. CDR3 length: 14 amino acids. Germline V gene lookup returns CDR1 LGHDT and CDR2 YNNKEL (reference sequence). CDR3 region: CASSPWTGDYEQYF. CDR3 in DNA: TGTGCCAGCAGCCCTTGGACAGGGGACTACGAGCAGTACTTC.

The V gene is TRBV13, the J gene TRBJ2-7, with TRBD2 identical over 13 bases. The CDR3 covers 15 residues. V gave up 2 bases and J gave up 3 bases; unmatched junction bases: 1. Germline values: CDR1 PRHDT, CDR2 FYEKMQ (reference sequence). The CDR3 DNA reads as TGTGCCAGCAGCTTAAGGACTAGCGGGGGCTACGAGCAGTACTTC. Encoded protein: CASSLRTSGGYEQYF.

This chain joins TRBV5-4 and TRBJ1-1; 8 positions match TRBD1. The germline CDR1 and CDR2 sequences are SGHNT and YYREEE (reference sequence). Trimming at V came to 1 base and at J to 7 bases, leaving 6 bases not matched to a gene. The CDR3 is 14 amino acids. The DNA for the CDR3 is TGTGCCAGCAGCTTGTCAGGGGGCTACGGTGAAGCTTTCTTT. It yields the protein CASSLSGGYGEAFF.

The CDR3 sequence: CASSFRGRREKLFF. The CDR3, as DNA: TGTGCCAGCAGTTTTAGGGGGCGCCGAGAAAAACTGTTTTTT. The chain carries TRBV27 and TRBJ1-4, with TRBD1 matching over 7 bases. Looked up from germline, CDR1 is MNHEY and CDR2 is SMNVEV (reference sequence). V trimming: 3 bases; J trimming: 8 bases; junction bases outside the gene matches: 6. The CDR3 has 14 residues.

This clone was counted between two and nine times. The V call is TRBV19, the J call TRBJ1-1, with 7 bases fitting TRBD1. Looked up from germline, CDR1 is LNHDA and CDR2 is SQIVND (reference sequence). V gave up 4 bases and J gave up 3 bases; unmatched junction bases: 8. This CDR3 has 15 residues. CDR3 in amino acids: CASSTPGRGDTEAFF. The CDR3 bases are TGTGCCAGTAGTACCCCGGGCAGGGGGGACACTGAAGCTTTCTTT.

This clone was counted only a few times. The chain has TRBV30 and TRBJ2-3; TRBD2 matches 8 bases. With V trimmed by 1 base and J by 6 bases, 24 bases remained unmatched. CDR3 length: 20 residues. The germline CDR1 and CDR2 sequences are GTSNPN and SVGIG (reference sequence). The chain's CDR3 is CAWSGQVGVGTRFSQDTQYF. The DNA of the CDR3 is TGTGCCTGGAGTGGCCAAGTCGGCGTTGGGACTAGATTCAGTCAGGATACGCAGTATTTT.

There are a few counts of this clone. The chain links TRBV9 to TRBJ2-1, with 8 bases aligning to TRBD1. The V and J ends lost 2 bases and 2 bases, in that order; junction bases with no gene match: 3. There are 15 residues in the CDR3. Germline lookup yields CDR1 SGDLS and CDR2 YYNGEE. DNA for the CDR3: TGTGCCAGCAGCGTCGGACAGGGAGCCTACAATGAGCAGTTCTTC. Encoded protein: CASSVGQGAYNEQFF.

The chain recombines TRBV6-6 with TRBJ1-2; D gene ambiguous. The germline V gene has CDR1 MNHNY and CDR2 SVGAGI (reference sequence). Trimming left V 6 bases short and J 0 bases short, with 14 bases between. This CDR3 region has 15 residues. CDR3 DNA sequence: TGTGCCAGCAGAGGCTTACTGGTCGCTAACTATGGCTACACCTTC. Translated: CASRGLLVANYGYTF.

The rearrangement joins TRBV29-1 to TRBJ1-2; maybe TRBD1 (6 bases). This CDR3 spans 13 amino acids. Germline values: CDR1 SQVTM, CDR2 ANQGSEA. Trimming cost V 5 bases and J 7 bases, with 17 bases left between them. The CDR3 DNA follows: TGCAGCGTTTCCGAAGTCGGGACAAGTGGCTACACCTTC. The encoded protein is CSVSEVGTSGYTF. The full variable domain, in which reference TRBV29-1 and TRBJ1-2 provide the parts outside the CDR3, is SAVISQKPSRDICQRGTSLTIQCQVDSQVTMMFWYRQQPGQSLTLIATANQGSEATYESGFVIDKFPISRPNLTFSTLTVSNMSPEDSSIYLCSVSEVGTSGYTFGSGTRLTVV.

The gene calls are TRBV5-1 and TRBJ2-5; 7 nucleotides match TRBD2. V shed 3 bases, J shed 11 bases, and the junction held 16 bases outside the gene matches. CDR1 SGHRS and CDR2 YFSETQ come from the germline V gene. The CDR3 consists of 15 residues. The CDR3 here is CASSSPGLPLSGQYF. DNA for the CDR3: TGCGCCAGCAGCTCTCCGGGACTACCTCTTAGTGGACAGTACTTC.

The chain combines TRBV5-1 with TRBJ2-3, with D tentatively TRBD2 (5 bases). The CDR3 length is 14 residues. The germline gives CDR1 SGHRS, CDR2 YFSETQ. The V and J ends lost 4 bases and 0 bases respectively, with 9 bases between them. The CDR3 region has the DNA TGCGCCAGCAGCCCCCCGGGGAGCACAGATACGCAGTATTTT. This sequence encodes CASSPPGSTDTQYF.

This clone was picked up a small number of times. This chain uses TRBV3-1 (or the pseudogene TRBV3-2) with TRBJ1-5; a weak D match, TRBD1 (6 bases). The length of the CDR3 is 15 residues. The ends were cut back, 2 bases at V and 2 bases at J, with 10 bases in the middle. CDR1 is LGHDT, CDR2 YNNKEL, per germline (reference sequence). CDR3 nucleotides: TGTGCCAGCAGCCAATCTTCAGGGGGCAATCAGCCCCAGCATTTT. Amino acid sequence: CASSQSSGGNQPQHF.

Concerning this clone itself: Within the sample, other DNA sequences also encode this same CDR3. V usage is TRBV3-1 (or the pseudogene TRBV3-2) and J usage is TRBJ1-1; a weak D match, TRBD1 (5 bases). V lost 0 bases to trimming and J lost 5 bases, with 10 bases between them. From germline, CDR1 is LGHDT and CDR2 YNNKEL (reference sequence). CDR3 size: 14 residues. CDR3 protein: CASSQDTGGTEAFF. DNA of the CDR3: TGTGCCAGCAGCCAAGATACCGGGGGGACTGAAGCTTTCTTT.

This clone was detected only a few times. The chain couples TRBV12-3 or TRBV12-4 to TRBJ1-2; 7 bases are shared with TRBD1. The V and J ends lost 9 bases and 4 bases, in that order; junction bases with no gene match: 2. This CDR3 has 11 amino acids. The CDR3 is CASRQGYGYTF. In nucleotides, the CDR3 is TGTGCCAGTCGACAGGGCTATGGCTACACCTTC.

V usage is TRBV12-5 and J usage is TRBJ2-7; D gene uncertain. With 5 bases removed from V and 6 bases from J, the gap between germline ends came to 11 bases. This CDR3 has 12 residues. Germline CDR1 LGHNT, CDR2 FRNRAP. Here the CDR3 DNA reads TGTGCTAGTGGTCCCCGGTTGACCGAGCAGTACTTC. Translation: CASGPRLTEQYF.

This chain connects TRBV19 to TRBJ2-1, with TRBD2 identical over 9 bases. V shed 10 bases and J 9 bases; nucleotides not matched to a gene: 13. The length of the CDR3 is 14 residues. The germline V gene encodes CDR1 LNHDA and CDR2 SQIVND (reference sequence). Here the CDR3 reads CATLVGGGGAEQFF. DNA of the CDR3: TGTGCCACCCTTGTGGGCGGGGGGGGCGCTGAGCAGTTCTTC.

J is TRBJ2-7 and V is TRBV7-2, with D perhaps TRBD2 (5 bases). The germline gives CDR1 SGHTA, CDR2 FQGNSA. Deletions cut 1 base from V and 7 bases from J, with 14 bases between. CDR3 length equals 14 residues. CDR3 sequence (DNA): TGTGCCAGCAGCTTAGACTCGTTGCCGGGAGAGCAGTACTTC. Translation: CASSLDSLPGEQYF.

The chain links TRBV19 to TRBJ1-1; a weak D match, TRBD1 (6 bases). Trimming left V 3 bases short and J 5 bases short, with 10 bases between. The CDR3 runs 13 residues. CDR1 and CDR2 from the germline V gene are LNHDA and SQIVND (reference sequence). CDR3 DNA: TGTGCCAGTAGTATGGGGGGCGCTACTGAAGCTTTCTTT. Its translation: CASSMGGATEAFF.

The V gene is TRBV2, the J gene TRBJ1-2, with 8 bases that match TRBD1. The germline CDR1 and CDR2 sequences are SNHLY and FYNNEI. Germline trimming cut 6 bases from V and 7 bases from J; bases unmatched to any gene: 10. The CDR3 spans 14 residues. CDR3 protein: CASSSTGQGGGYTF. For the CDR3, the DNA is TGTGCCAGCAGCAGTACCGGACAGGGAGGTGGCTACACCTTC.

The chain employs TRBV5-1 and TRBJ1-4; 12 nucleotides agree with TRBD1. Losses at the gene ends were 3 bases for V and 0 bases for J; bases not matched to a gene: 9. This CDR3 has 19 amino acids. Germline V gives CDR1 SGHRS, CDR2 YFSETQ. This chain's CDR3 is CASSSSGTGGFATNEKLFF. DNA of the CDR3: TGCGCCAGCAGCTCCTCCGGGACAGGGGGCTTTGCAACTAATGAAAAACTGTTTTTT.

This chain connects TRBV2 to TRBJ2-2; no reliable D call. Germline assignment: CDR1 SNHLY and CDR2 FYNNEI. CDR3 length equals 14 residues. The ends were cut back, 4 bases at V and 6 bases at J, with 12 bases in the middle. CDR3 nucleotide sequence: TGTGCCAGCAGTGCCATCCCTGAGGCCGGGGAGCTGTTTTTT. It translates to CASSAIPEAGELFF.

The chain links TRBV6-5 to TRBJ2-1; 8 nucleotides match TRBD1. The CDR3 is 15 residues long. Per germline, CDR1 MNHEY and CDR2 SVGAGI. V dropped 7 bases and J dropped 3; count of bases not matched to a gene: 8. CDR3 sequence (DNA): TGTGCCAGCATCCTGGACAGGGAACTCTACAATGAGCAGTTCTTC. As protein: CASILDRELYNEQFF.

The rearrangement uses TRBV6-2 or TRBV6-3 and TRBJ2-3; 14 nucleotides agree with TRBD2. Trimming cost V 0 bases and J 7 bases; bases outside gene matches: 6. Looked up from germline, CDR1 is MNHEY and CDR2 is SVGEGT. The CDR3 contains 17 residues. For the CDR3, the DNA is TGTGCCAGCAGTTACTCGACGACTAGCGGGGGGGACAATACGCAGTATTTT. Its protein product is CASSYSTTSGGDNTQYF.

The V and J genes are TRBV29-1 and TRBJ2-7, with 13 bases identical to TRBD2. The CDR3 sequence is 14 residues long. Germline trimming cut 6 bases from V and 5 bases from J; bases unmatched to any gene: 7. Germline CDR1 SQVTM, CDR2 ANQGSEA. The CDR3 spells CSVGLAGALDEQYF. The CDR3 DNA follows: TGCAGCGTCGGACTAGCGGGGGCCTTAGACGAGCAGTACTTC.

This chain connects TRBV19 to TRBJ1-1; D unclear. Per germline, CDR1 LNHDA and CDR2 SQIVND (reference sequence). CDR3 length: 14 amino acids. Trimming removed 8 bases at V and 3 bases at J, with 16 bases between. The CDR3 region is CASCTTSGDTEAFF. In DNA, the CDR3 is TGTGCCAGTTGCACTACCTCCGGGGACACTGAAGCTTTCTTT.

The V gene is TRBV5-1, the J gene TRBJ2-7, with D hard to call. Looked up from germline, CDR1 is SGHRS and CDR2 is YFSETQ. There are 13 residues in the CDR3. V was shortened by 0 bases and J by 6 bases, with 10 bases between the two germline ends. The CDR3 DNA follows: TGCGCCAGCAGCTTGGACAGTCTCGGCGAGCAGTACTTC. Its translation: CASSLDSLGEQYF.